This TCR beta chain was profiled in a study of blood T cells in healthy people across ages. Study results and caveats: Using unsorted PBMCs precluded a conclusive naive versus antigen-experienced comparison. Roughly linear age-related decline in beta diversity appeared, significant by age 40. Donor CMV status was unknown, possibly confounding expanded clonotype changes.

Notes on this clonotype: What it recognizes is unknown.

A second PCR, run for roughly 6 to 11 cycles, used a sample-barcoded 5' primer plus a J-beta primer mix. TCRdb reprocessed the 5' RACE reads via MiXCR and lists one record per CDR3 protein. The sample holds about 780,000 distinct CDR3 sequences; less than 60% are singletons and the top ten take around 18%. V lost 2 bases and J 8 bases, leaving 13 bases between the germline ends. This CDR3 is built from 14 residues. The rearrangement joins TRBV12-3 or TRBV12-4 to TRBJ2-4; no clear D gene. Material: blood. This TCR came from a man older than 75 in good health. The DNA for the CDR3 is TGTGCCAGCAGTTTACAACTGGGGATTGACATTCAGTACTTC. Its translation is CASSLQLGIDIQYF.